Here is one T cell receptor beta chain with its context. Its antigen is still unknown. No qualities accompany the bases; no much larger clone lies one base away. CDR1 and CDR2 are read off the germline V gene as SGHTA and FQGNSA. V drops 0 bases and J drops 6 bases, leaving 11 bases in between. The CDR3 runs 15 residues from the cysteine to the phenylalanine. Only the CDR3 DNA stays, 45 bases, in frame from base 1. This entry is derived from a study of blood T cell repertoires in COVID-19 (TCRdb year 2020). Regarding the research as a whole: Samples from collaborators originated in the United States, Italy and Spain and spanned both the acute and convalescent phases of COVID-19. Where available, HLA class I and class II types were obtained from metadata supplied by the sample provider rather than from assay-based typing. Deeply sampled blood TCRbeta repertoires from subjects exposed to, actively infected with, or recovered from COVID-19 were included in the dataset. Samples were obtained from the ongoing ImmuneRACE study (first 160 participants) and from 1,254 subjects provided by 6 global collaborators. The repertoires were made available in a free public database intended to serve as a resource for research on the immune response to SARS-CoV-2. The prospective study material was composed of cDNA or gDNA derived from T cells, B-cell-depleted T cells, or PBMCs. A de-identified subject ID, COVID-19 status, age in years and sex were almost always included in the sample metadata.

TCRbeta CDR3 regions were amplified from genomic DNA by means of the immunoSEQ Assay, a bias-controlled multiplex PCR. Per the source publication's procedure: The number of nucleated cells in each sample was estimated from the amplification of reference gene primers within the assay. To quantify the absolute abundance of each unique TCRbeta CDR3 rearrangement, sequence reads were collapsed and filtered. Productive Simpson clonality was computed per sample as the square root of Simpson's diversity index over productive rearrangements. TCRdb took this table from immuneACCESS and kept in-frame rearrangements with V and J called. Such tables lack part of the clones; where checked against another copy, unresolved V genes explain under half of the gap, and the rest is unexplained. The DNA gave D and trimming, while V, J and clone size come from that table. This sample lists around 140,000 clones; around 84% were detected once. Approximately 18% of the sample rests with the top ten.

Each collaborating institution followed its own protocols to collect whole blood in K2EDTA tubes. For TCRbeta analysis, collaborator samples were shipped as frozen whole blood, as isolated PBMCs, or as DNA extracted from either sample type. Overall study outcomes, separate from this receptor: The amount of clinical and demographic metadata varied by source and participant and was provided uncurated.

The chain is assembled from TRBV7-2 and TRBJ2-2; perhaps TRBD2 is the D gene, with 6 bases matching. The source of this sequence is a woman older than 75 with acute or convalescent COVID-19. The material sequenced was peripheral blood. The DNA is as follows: TGTGCCAGCAGCTTAGCGGGAGGAGGGGCCGGGGAGCTGTTTTTT. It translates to CASSLAGGGAGELFF.